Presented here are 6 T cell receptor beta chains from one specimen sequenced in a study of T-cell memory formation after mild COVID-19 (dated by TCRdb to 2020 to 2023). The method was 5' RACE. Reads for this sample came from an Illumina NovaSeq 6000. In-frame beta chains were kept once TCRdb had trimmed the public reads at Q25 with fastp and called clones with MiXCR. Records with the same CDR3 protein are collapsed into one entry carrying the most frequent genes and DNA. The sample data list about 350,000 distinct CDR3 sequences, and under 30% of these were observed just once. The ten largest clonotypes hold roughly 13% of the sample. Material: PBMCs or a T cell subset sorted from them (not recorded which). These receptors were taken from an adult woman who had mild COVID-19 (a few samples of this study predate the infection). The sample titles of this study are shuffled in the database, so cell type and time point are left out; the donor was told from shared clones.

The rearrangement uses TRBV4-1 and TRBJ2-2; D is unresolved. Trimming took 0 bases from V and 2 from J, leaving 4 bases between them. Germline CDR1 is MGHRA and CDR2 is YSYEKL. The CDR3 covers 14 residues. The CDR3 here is CASSQEDNTGELFF. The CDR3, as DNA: TGCGCCAGCAGCCAAGAGGATAACACCGGGGAGCTGTTTTTT.

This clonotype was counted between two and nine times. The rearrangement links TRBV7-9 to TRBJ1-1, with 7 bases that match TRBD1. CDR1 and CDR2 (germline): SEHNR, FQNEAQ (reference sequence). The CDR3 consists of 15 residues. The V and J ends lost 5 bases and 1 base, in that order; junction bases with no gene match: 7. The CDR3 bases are TGTGCCAGCAGCCAACTTACAGGGGAGAACACTGAAGCTTTCTTT. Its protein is CASSQLTGENTEAFF.

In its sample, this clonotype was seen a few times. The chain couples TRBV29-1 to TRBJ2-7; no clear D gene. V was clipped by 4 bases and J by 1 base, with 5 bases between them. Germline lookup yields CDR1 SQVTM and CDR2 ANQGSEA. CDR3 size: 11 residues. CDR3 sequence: CSVAVSYEQYF. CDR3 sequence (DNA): TGCAGCGTTGCAGTTTCCTACGAGCAGTACTTC.

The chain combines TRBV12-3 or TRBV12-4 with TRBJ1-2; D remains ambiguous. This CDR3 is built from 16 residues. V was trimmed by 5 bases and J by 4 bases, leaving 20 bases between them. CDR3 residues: CASSPGPGGGSYGYTF. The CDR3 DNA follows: TGTGCCAGCAGTCCCGGGCCGGGAGGAGGATCCTATGGCTACACCTTC.

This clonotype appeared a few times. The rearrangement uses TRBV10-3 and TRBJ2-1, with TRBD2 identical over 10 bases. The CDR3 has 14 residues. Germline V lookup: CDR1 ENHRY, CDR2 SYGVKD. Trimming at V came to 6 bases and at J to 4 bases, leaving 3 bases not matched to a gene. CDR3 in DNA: TGTGCCATCAGCATAGCGGGGGGATACAATGAGCAGTTCTTC. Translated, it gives CAISIAGGYNEQFF.

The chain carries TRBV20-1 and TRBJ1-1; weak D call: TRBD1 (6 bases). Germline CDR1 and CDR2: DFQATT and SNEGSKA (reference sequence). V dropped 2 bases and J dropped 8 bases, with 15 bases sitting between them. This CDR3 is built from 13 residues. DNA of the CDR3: TGCAGTGCTAGACCGGGACACCTTACGGAAGCTTTCTTT. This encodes CSARPGHLTEAFF.